A selection of T cell receptor beta chains follows, all from one sample in a study of blood T cell repertoires in COVID-19. This table comes from immunoSEQ multiplex PCR, and its TCRdb copy is limited to in-frame clones, with some not included. The profile covers 100,000 or so clones, with roughly 80% appearing a single time and roughly a sixth taken by the ten largest. The sample comprised peripheral blood. These receptors originate from a woman in her fifties or sixties with acute or convalescent COVID-19. CDR3s leave out the opening cysteine and the closing phenylalanine or tryptophan. Each record gives: J gene, V gene, CDR3 protein.

TRBJ1-6,TRBV30,AWRSRANSPLH
TRBJ2-6,TRBV5-4,ASTRGHVGANVLT
TRBJ2-2,TRBV29-1,SIRPGQGADGELF
TRBJ2-5,TRBV5-8,ASSFQMETQY
TRBJ1-4,TRBV4-3,ASSQDRREKLF
TRBJ2-5,TRBV7-6,ASSRGTGIQETQY
TRBJ1-5,TRBV19,ASSPQGRVDQPQH
TRBJ1-5,TRBV28,ASSLGGQYQPQH
TRBJ1-1,TRBV19,ASSIPRTAEAF
TRBJ1-1,TRBV11-2,ASSLGAPRGNTEAF
TRBJ2-1,TRBV3-1/TRBV3-2,ASSQDFWRVGSYNEQF
TRBJ1-1,TRBV12-3/TRBV12-4,ASRWTKNTEAF
TRBJ1-2,TRBV6-5,ASTRTSGGGGYT
TRBJ1-6,TRBV2,ASKSGNSPLH
TRBJ2-3,TRBV7-9,ASSRQGATDTQY
TRBJ2-7,TRBV4-2,ASSRGQGDYEQY
TRBJ1-5,TRBV19,ASKPQQGGNQPQH